This is a list of T cell receptor beta chains from one sample in a study of graft-versus-host responses after intestinal transplantation. The antigens of these receptors remain unknown. The protocol was immunoSEQ multiplex PCR, while the TCRdb copy is restricted to in-frame clones and leaves out a portion. This table has 40,000 to 55,000 clones, 65% to 85% appearing once. The starting material was unstimulated CD4+ T cells sorted from spleen or lymph node cells, obtained before transplant. All receptors come from a human donor who was the organ donor for an intestinal transplant. CDR3s include the opening cysteine and the closing phenylalanine or tryptophan. Fields, in order: V gene, J gene, clone size, D gene, CDR3 protein, CDR3 DNA. D genes are given only for firm matches. Size tells how often a clone was seen (once, few, many) or the class of an expanded clone, and some rows leave it out.

V: TRBV19; J: TRBJ2-2; size: .; D: TRBD2; CDR3: CASSIDRGLAGGPGELFF; DNA: TGTGCCAGTAGTATAGACAGGGGGCTAGCGGGAGGGCCCGGGGAGCTGTTTTTT
V: TRBV7-9; J: TRBJ2-5; size: once; D: TRBD1; CDR3: CASSSRQGSWIGQYF; DNA: TGTGCCAGCAGCTCCAGACAGGGGTCCTGGATTGGCCAGTACTTC
V: TRBV11-2; J: TRBJ2-7; size: .; D: TRBD1; CDR3: CASSPDRGYEQYF; DNA: TGTGCCAGCAGCCCCGACAGGGGGTACGAGCAGTACTTC
V: TRBV6-1; J: TRBJ2-3; size: .; D: TRBD2; CDR3: CASSPTSGRTDTQYF; DNA: TGTGCCAGCAGTCCGACTAGCGGGAGAACAGATACGCAGTATTTT
V: TRBV18; J: TRBJ1-5; size: .; D: .; CDR3: CASSPPAQPQHF; DNA: TGTGCCAGCTCACCACCAGCACAGCCCCAGCATTTT
V: TRBV5-1; J: TRBJ2-5; size: .; D: .; CDR3: CASSLGRQETQYF; DNA: TGCGCCAGCAGCTTGGGACGGCAAGAGACCCAGTACTTC
V: TRBV19; J: TRBJ2-7; size: .; D: .; CDR3: CASSNEIYEQYF; DNA: TGTGCCAGTAGTAACGAGATCTACGAGCAGTACTTC
V: TRBV6-1; J: TRBJ1-2; size: .; D: TRBD1; CDR3: CASSVGQRSYGYTF; DNA: TGTGCCAGCAGTGTGGGACAGAGAAGTTATGGCTACACCTTC
V: TRBV6-6; J: TRBJ1-5; size: .; D: TRBD1; CDR3: CASSYAGGGNQPQHF; DNA: TGTGCCAGCAGTTACGCAGGGGGCGGCAATCAGCCCCAGCATTTT
V: TRBV11-3; J: TRBJ2-7; size: once; D: .; CDR3: CASSSKVNYEQYF; DNA: TGTGCCAGCAGCTCGAAGGTTAACTACGAGCAGTACTTC
V: TRBV6-5; J: TRBJ1-1; size: .; D: .; CDR3: CASSESGWNTEAFF; DNA: TGTGCCAGCAGTGAATCAGGCTGGAACACTGAAGCTTTCTTT
V: TRBV19; J: TRBJ1-1; size: .; D: .; CDR3: CASSIRMNTEAFF; DNA: TGTGCCAGTAGTATCAGGATGAACACTGAAGCTTTCTTT
V: TRBV5-1; J: TRBJ2-1; size: .; D: .; CDR3: CASSSQSSYNEQFF; DNA: TGCGCCAGCAGTTCCCAGAGCTCCTACAATGAGCAGTTCTTC
V: TRBV27; J: TRBJ2-7; size: few; D: .; CDR3: CASMPLGASYEQYF; DNA: TGTGCCAGCATGCCTCTGGGCGCCTCCTACGAGCAGTACTTC
V: TRBV6-5; J: TRBJ1-2; size: .; D: .; CDR3: CASSYSPDGYTF; DNA: TGTGCCAGCAGTTACTCCCCCGATGGCTACACCTTC
V: TRBV5-1; J: TRBJ1-2; size: .; D: TRBD1; CDR3: CASSPLTGGNYGYTF; DNA: TGCGCCAGCAGCCCATTAACAGGGGGAAACTATGGCTACACCTTC
V: TRBV21-1; J: TRBJ1-5; size: .; D: .; CDR3: CASSKGQGNQPQHF; DNA: TGTGCCAGCAGCAAAGGACAGGGCAATCAGCCCCAGCATTTT
V: TRBV7-8; J: TRBJ2-2; size: .; D: TRBD1; CDR3: CASSSGTGVSTGELFF; DNA: TGTGCCAGCAGCTCCGGGACAGGGGTGAGCACCGGGGAGCTGTTTTTT
V: TRBV7-6; J: TRBJ2-6; size: once; D: .; CDR3: CASSDSSGANVLTF; DNA: TGTGCCAGCAGCGACAGCTCTGGGGCCAACGTCCTGACTTTC
V: TRBV9; J: TRBJ1-2; size: .; D: .; CDR3: CASSVVSLAISPYGYTF; DNA: TGTGCCAGCAGCGTAGTATCTTTGGCGATAAGCCCCTATGGCTACACCTTC
V: TRBV6-6; J: TRBJ2-7; size: .; D: TRBD1; CDR3: CASSWDRGREQYF; DNA: TGTGCCAGCAGTTGGGACAGGGGGCGCGAGCAGTACTTC
V: TRBV6-5; J: TRBJ2-7; size: .; D: TRBD2; CDR3: CASSSRLAGGYEQYF; DNA: TGTGCCAGCAGTTCCAGACTAGCGGGGGGCTACGAGCAGTACTTC
V: TRBV28; J: TRBJ2-5; size: .; D: .; CDR3: CASRSSGVQETQYF; DNA: TGTGCCAGTAGGAGTAGCGGAGTACAAGAGACCCAGTACTTC
V: TRBV6-1; J: TRBJ2-7; size: once; D: TRBD1; CDR3: CASSPDRGYEQYF; DNA: TGTGCCAGCAGCCCAGACAGGGGCTACGAGCAGTACTTC
V: TRBV5-4; J: TRBJ2-5; size: .; D: TRBD1; CDR3: CASSPGTGRKTQYF; DNA: TGTGCCAGCAGCCCAGGGACAGGGCGGAAGACCCAGTACTTC
V: TRBV6-5; J: TRBJ2-3; size: .; D: TRBD2; CDR3: CASNSLAGGPNTQYF; DNA: TGTGCCAGCAATTCACTAGCGGGAGGGCCAAATACGCAGTATTTT
V: TRBV2; J: TRBJ2-3; size: .; D: TRBD2; CDR3: CASRMGGVPTHTQYF; DNA: TGTGCCAGCAGAATGGGGGGGGTCCCCACACATACGCAGTATTTT
V: TRBV6-1; J: TRBJ1-2; size: .; D: .; CDR3: CASSAEPGLYYGYTF; DNA: TGTGCCAGCAGCGCCGAACCGGGTCTATATTATGGCTACACCTTC
V: TRBV5-1; J: TRBJ2-7; size: .; D: .; CDR3: CASSLFLGRENEQYF; DNA: TGCGCCAGCAGCTTGTTTTTGGGCAGGGAGAACGAGCAGTACTTC
V: TRBV6-5; J: TRBJ1-5; size: .; D: TRBD1; CDR3: CASILGQVNQPQHF; DNA: TGTGCCAGCATTCTAGGACAGGTAAATCAGCCCCAGCATTTT
V: TRBV12-5; J: TRBJ1-6; size: .; D: .; CDR3: CASGFWDGNSPLHF; DNA: TGTGCTAGTGGTTTCTGGGACGGTAATTCACCCCTCCACTTT